The entry below describes one TCR beta chain. The source of the sample is a study of blood T cell repertoires in COVID-19. Some clones are missing from TCRdb's copy, which holds only in-frame ones; the method was immunoSEQ multiplex PCR. The table includes 50,000 to 65,000 clones, about 87% detected once. The receptor was isolated from a man in his 70s with acute or convalescent COVID-19. The sample comprised peripheral blood.

CDR3 amino acids: CSVEDRLLLVADTQYF. In DNA form, the CDR3 reads TGCAGCGTTGAAGACAGATTATTACTAGTAGCAGATACGCAGTATTTT. The chain has TRBV29-1 and TRBJ2-3; perhaps TRBD2 as D (5 bases). Germline V gives CDR1 SQVTM, CDR2 ANQGSEA. Deletions cut 0 bases from V and 4 bases from J, with 17 bases between. The CDR3 contains 16 residues.